These T cell receptor beta chains were read from a single sample in a study of blood T cell repertoires in COVID-19. Generated by immunoSEQ multiplex PCR, the TCRdb table keeps only in-frame clones and is missing some. The sample yields approximately 150,000 clones, roughly nine tenths seen once. The material sequenced was peripheral blood. These receptors were taken from a woman aged 55-69 years with active COVID-19. Each CDR3 is given with its conserved first and last residue. D genes are given only for firm matches. Only part of the rows carry a size: once, few, many, or a class if the clone is expanded.

D gene,V gene,J gene,clone size,CDR3 protein,CDR3 DNA
NA,TRBV7-9,TRBJ1-1,NA,CAGRGWNTEAFF,TGTGCCGGGCGGGGGTGGAACACTGAAGCTTTCTTT
TRBD2,TRBV20-1,TRBJ2-1,NA,CSASGALAGAYNEQFF,TGCAGTGCTAGTGGCGCCCTAGCGGGGGCCTACAATGAGCAGTTCTTC
TRBD2,TRBV15,TRBJ2-1,NA,CATSRLAVSYNEQFF,TGTGCCACCAGCAGACTAGCGGTCTCCTACAATGAGCAGTTCTTC
NA,TRBV19,TRBJ1-5,NA,CASSIGGSWNQPQHF,TGTGCCAGTAGTATTGGGGGGAGTTGGAATCAGCCCCAGCATTTT
TRBD1,TRBV7-9,TRBJ1-2,NA,CASSRTGGYGYTF,TGTGCCAGCAGCCGGACAGGTGGCTATGGCTACACCTTC
NA,TRBV11-2,TRBJ1-4,NA,CASSLGAGEEKLFF,TGTGCCAGCAGCTTAGGGGCAGGGGAAGAAAAACTGTTTTTT
TRBD1,TRBV5-8,TRBJ1-2,NA,CASSRTGGARGYTF,TGTGCCAGCAGCAGGACAGGGGGCGCTCGTGGCTACACCTTC
NA,TRBV6-2/TRBV6-3,TRBJ1-4,once,CASSYSSLNEKLFF,TGTGCCAGCAGTTACTCATCACTTAATGAAAAACTGTTTTTT
NA,TRBV7-9,TRBJ2-3,few,CASSRGAASTDTQYF,TGTGCCAGCAGCCGTGGGGCGGCTAGCACAGATACGCAGTATTTT
TRBD2,TRBV11-2,TRBJ2-1,few,CASGRGGSSYNEQFF,TGTGCCAGCGGTCGGGGAGGGAGCTCCTACAATGAGCAGTTCTTC
NA,TRBV12-3/TRBV12-4,TRBJ1-1,NA,CASSPQGIEAFF,TGTGCCAGCAGTCCACAGGGTATTGAAGCTTTCTTT
NA,TRBV29-1,TRBJ1-1,once,CSVEFLGQNTEAFF,TGCAGCGTTGAATTCTTAGGACAGAACACTGAAGCTTTCTTT
TRBD2,TRBV7-8,TRBJ2-7,NA,CASSWRLAGGPGEQYF,TGTGCCAGCAGCTGGCGACTAGCGGGAGGGCCGGGGGAGCAGTACTTC
NA,TRBV29-1,TRBJ2-3,NA,CSVVPPRGSTDTQYF,TGCAGCGTTGTCCCCCCCCGAGGGAGCACAGATACGCAGTATTTT
TRBD1,TRBV4-2,TRBJ1-3,NA,CASSQVVGTGSGNTIYF,TGTGCCAGCAGCCAAGTAGTTGGGACAGGGTCTGGAAACACCATATATTTT
NA,TRBV19,TRBJ1-2,NA,CASSSTGTFNYGYTF,TGTGCCAGTAGCTCAACCGGGACATTTAACTATGGCTACACCTTC
TRBD1,TRBV4-2,TRBJ1-2,NA,CASSQGTGSGYTF,TGTGCCAGCAGCCAGGGGACAGGTTCTGGCTACACCTTC
NA,TRBV7-9,TRBJ1-1,once,CASSLPGGAFLNTEAFF,TGTGCCAGCAGCTTACCCGGGGGTGCATTTTTAAACACTGAAGCTTTCTTT
NA,TRBV6-5,TRBJ1-5,few,CASASRQGSNQPQHF,TGTGCCAGCGCCTCGCGGCAGGGTAGCAATCAGCCCCAGCATTTT
TRBD1,TRBV7-6,TRBJ2-7,NA,CASSPNTPHRGRIEQYF,TGTGCCAGCAGCCCAAATACCCCCCACAGGGGGCGGATCGAGCAGTACTTC
TRBD1,TRBV7-9,TRBJ2-3,NA,CASSQQGQVDTQYF,TGTGCCAGCAGCCAACAGGGGCAAGTAGATACGCAGTATTTT
TRBD2,TRBV20-1,TRBJ2-7,NA,CRTSGPYEQYF,TGTCGGACTAGCGGTCCCTACGAGCAGTACTTC
NA,TRBV4-3,TRBJ1-1,NA,CASSQGRGWDTEAFF,TGCGCCAGCAGCCAAGGGAGGGGCTGGGACACTGAAGCTTTCTTT
TRBD2,TRBV18,TRBJ2-7,NA,CASSPPGLAGAYEQYF,TGTGCCAGCTCACCACCGGGACTAGCGGGGGCCTACGAGCAGTACTTC
NA,TRBV4-1,TRBJ1-1,once,CASSQDVQGPRAEAFF,TGCGCCAGCAGCCAAGATGTTCAGGGGCCGAGGGCTGAAGCTTTCTTT
NA,TRBV5-4,TRBJ1-1,NA,CASSLFRGLGNTEAFF,TGTGCCAGCAGCTTGTTTAGGGGCCTAGGGAACACTGAAGCTTTCTTT
NA,TRBV6-2/TRBV6-3,TRBJ1-3,NA,CASSYSSYSGNTIYF,TGTGCCAGCAGTTACTCCAGTTACTCTGGAAACACCATATATTTT
TRBD1,TRBV7-2,TRBJ2-2,once,CASSSGQGQVAGELFF,TGTGCCAGCAGCTCCGGACAGGGTCAGGTGGCCGGGGAGCTGTTTTTT
NA,TRBV7-3,TRBJ2-1,NA,CASSSRGGGISGEQFF,TGTGCCAGCAGCTCCCGAGGGGGCGGGATATCTGGTGAGCAGTTCTTC
TRBD2,TRBV28,TRBJ2-1,once,CASSLPGLANEQFF,TGTGCCAGCAGTCTCCCGGGACTAGCGAATGAGCAGTTCTTC
NA,TRBV30,TRBJ2-2,NA,CAWSRGLVNTGELFF,TGTGCCTGGAGCAGGGGATTGGTTAACACCGGGGAGCTGTTTTTT
TRBD1,TRBV7-2,TRBJ1-2,NA,CASSLEQGAYYGYTF,TGTGCCAGCAGCTTAGAACAGGGGGCCTACTATGGCTACACCTTC
TRBD2,TRBV9,TRBJ2-7,few,CASSGSGSRHEQYF,TGTGCCAGCAGCGGTAGCGGGAGTCGCCACGAGCAGTACTTC
NA,TRBV27,TRBJ2-1,NA,CASSFRGFGQFF,TGTGCCAGCAGTTTTCGGGGTTTCGGGCAGTTCTTC
NA,TRBV6-5,TRBJ1-1,NA,CASSYSPGTNTEAFF,TGTGCCAGCAGTTACTCGCCAGGAACGAACACTGAAGCTTTCTTT
NA,TRBV9,TRBJ2-3,NA,CASSGQVDTDTQYF,TGTGCCAGCAGCGGACAGGTGGACACAGATACGCAGTATTTT
NA,TRBV19,TRBJ2-5,NA,CATRQSGETQYF,TGTGCCACCCGACAGTCCGGGGAGACCCAGTACTTC
TRBD1,TRBV7-2,TRBJ1-1,NA,CASSLGQGTGFEAFF,TGTGCCAGCAGCTTAGGGCAGGGGACAGGGTTTGAAGCTTTCTTT
NA,TRBV7-9,TRBJ2-7,NA,CASGLDTSYEQYF,TGTGCCAGCGGCTTGGACACCTCCTACGAGCAGTACTTC
NA,TRBV5-5,TRBJ2-2,NA,CASSLEDRRNTGELFF,TGTGCCAGCAGCTTGGAAGACAGGAGAAACACCGGGGAGCTGTTTTTT
NA,TRBV9,TRBJ2-1,NA,CASSAPPGVNEQFF,TGTGCCAGCAGCGCCCCCCCGGGAGTCAATGAGCAGTTCTTC
NA,TRBV19,TRBJ1-5,NA,CASRGRDQPQHF,TGTGCCAGTAGAGGGAGAGACCAGCCCCAGCATTTT
TRBD1,TRBV7-2,TRBJ1-1,NA,CASSLGTGPEAFF,TGTGCCAGCAGCTTAGGGACAGGACCTGAAGCTTTCTTT
TRBD1,TRBV29-1,TRBJ2-1,NA,CSLQKGAYNEQFF,TGCAGCCTCCAAAAGGGGGCGTACAATGAGCAGTTCTTC
TRBD2,TRBV29-1,TRBJ2-3,NA,CSVSKAGGGTDTQYF,TGCAGCGTCAGTAAAGCGGGAGGGGGGACAGATACGCAGTATTTT
TRBD1,TRBV6-5,TRBJ2-5,NA,CASRGQGGLQETQYF,TGTGCCAGCAGAGGACAGGGGGGGCTTCAAGAGACCCAGTACTTC
NA,TRBV2,TRBJ1-5,few,CASSEAPHSSSNQPQHF,TGTGCCAGCAGTGAAGCACCTCACAGTTCTAGCAATCAGCCCCAGCATTTT
NA,TRBV7-4,TRBJ1-4,NA,CASTPVSREEFEKLFF,TGTGCCAGCACCCCCGTGAGCAGGGAGGAATTTGAAAAACTGTTTTTT
TRBD1,TRBV9,TRBJ2-1,NA,CASSGDRGIVFF,TGTGCCAGCAGCGGCGACAGGGGAATCGTGTTCTTC
NA,TRBV18,TRBJ2-7,NA,CASSQNYNRGNYEQYF,TGTGCCAGCTCACAAAACTACAACCGGGGAAACTACGAGCAGTACTTC
NA,TRBV5-1,TRBJ2-2,NA,CASSSTYSTGELFF,TGCGCCAGCAGCTCCACCTATAGCACCGGGGAGCTGTTTTTT
TRBD1,TRBV11-2,TRBJ2-3,NA,CASSLDLRTGATDTQYF,TGTGCCAGCAGCTTAGATCTGAGGACAGGGGCCACAGATACGCAGTATTTT
NA,TRBV19,TRBJ1-2,NA,CASSIEAGPHRWGYGYTF,TGTGCCAGTAGTATTGAAGCTGGACCACACAGGTGGGGATATGGCTACACCTTC
TRBD1,TRBV18,TRBJ2-4,NA,CASSGTGRENIQYF,TGTGCCAGCTCTGGGACAGGGAGGGAAAACATTCAGTACTTC
TRBD1,TRBV7-3,TRBJ1-1,NA,CASSSNTGGTEAFF,TGTGCCAGCAGCTCCAATACAGGGGGCACTGAAGCTTTCTTT
TRBD2,TRBV7-8,TRBJ2-2,once,CASTQRTSGNTGELFF,TGTGCCAGCACCCAGCGGACTAGCGGTAACACCGGGGAGCTGTTTTTT
TRBD2,TRBV7-6,TRBJ2-5,NA,CASSLGALAGGGETQYF,TGTGCCAGCAGCTTAGGGGCACTAGCGGGAGGTGGGGAGACCCAGTACTTC
NA,TRBV6-5,TRBJ1-5,NA,CASNPSARANQPQHF,TGTGCCAGCAATCCCAGTGCGAGGGCTAATCAGCCCCAGCATTTT
NA,TRBV6-5,TRBJ1-3,NA,CASSLDRTSGNTIYF,TGTGCCAGCAGTTTGGACAGAACCTCTGGAAACACCATATATTTT
NA,TRBV2,TRBJ1-5,NA,CASSLRAGYNQPQHF,TGTGCCAGCAGTCTAAGGGCAGGGTACAATCAGCCCCAGCATTTT